Following are 30 T cell receptor beta chains from one sample sequenced in a study of post-analysis software for immune sequencing data. The TCR beta cDNA libraries contained unique molecular identifiers. In TCRdb, the PCR reads were re-called with MiXCR into one record per CDR3 protein. Of roughly 700,000 distinct CDR3 sequences in the sample, 30% were seen once. These receptors' antigens are unknown. Broader study findings: Five or six TRBV segments were more frequent in patients than controls; TRBV5-6, TRBV5-1 and TRBV20-1 belonged to this group.

The source material was blood. The receptors stem from a girl aged 10-17 years with multiple sclerosis.

This clonotype has more than one count but fewer than ten. The chain employs TRBV7-2 and TRBJ2-2; tentative D call: TRBD2 (6 bases). This CDR3 region has 16 residues. Germline CDR1 reads SGHTA; CDR2 reads FQGNSA. The ends were cut back, 6 bases at V and 1 base at J, with 15 bases in the middle. CDR3 sequence: CASRGLAIQNTGELFF. Written as DNA, the CDR3 is TGTGCCAGCAGGGGGCTAGCGATTCAGAACACCGGGGAGCTGTTTTTT.

This clonotype was seen a few times. The V and J genes are TRBV6-6 and TRBJ1-5, with 7 bases aligning to TRBD1. Germline trimming cut 2 bases from V and 5 bases from J; bases unmatched to any gene: 9. The CDR3 is 16 residues long. The V gene's germline CDR1 is MNHNY and CDR2 SVGAGI (reference sequence). CDR3 DNA sequence: TGTGCCAGCAGTTACGGTCAGGGGGGCTCGGATCAGCCCCAGCATTTT. This sequence encodes CASSYGQGGSDQPQHF.

As for this clonotype: Just one base apart from a much larger clone, this may be a read error. The CDR3 here is CSAQGGSSGTNVLTF. The CDR3 DNA reads as TGCAGCGCCCAGGGGGGCAGCTCTGGGACCAACGTCCTGACTTTC. The genes are TRBV29-1 and TRBJ2-6; a weak D match, TRBD1 (7 bases). CDR1 is SQVTM and CDR2 is ANQGSEA in the germline V gene. This CDR3 has 15 residues. The full variable domain, in which reference TRBV29-1 and TRBJ2-6 provide the parts outside the CDR3, is SAVISQKPSRDICQRGTSLTIQCQVDSQVTMMFWYRQQPGQSLTLIATANQGSEATYESGFVIDKFPISRPNLTFSTLTVSNMSPEDSSIYLCSAQGGSSGTNVLTFGAGSRLTVL.

This sequence joins TRBV5-5 and TRBJ1-1; D is undetermined. Trimming removed 0 bases at V and 1 base at J, with 10 bases between. The CDR3 runs to 15 residues. Germline CDR1 SGHKS, CDR2 YYEKEE (reference sequence). CDR3 DNA: TGTGCCAGCAGCTTGGGGGCGCGGACGAACACTGAAGCTTTCTTT. This codes for CASSLGARTNTEAFF. Complete variable domain (other parts from reference TRBV5-5 and TRBJ1-1): DAGVTQSPTHLIKTRGQQVTLRCSPISGHKSVSWYQQVLGQGPQFIFQYYEKEERGRGNFPDRFSARQFPNYSSELNVNALLLGDSALYLCASSLGARTNTEAFFGQGTRLTVV.

This clonotype showed up just a few times. This rearrangement joins TRBV6-5 to TRBJ1-1; TRBD1 might be the D (5 bases). The CDR3 runs to 14 residues. Germline CDR1 is MNHEY and CDR2 is SVGAGI. V was trimmed by 1 base and J by 4 bases, leaving 10 bases between them. Written as DNA, the CDR3 is TGTGCCAGCAGTTACTTCGGGACTTTCACTGAAGCTTTCTTT. It translates to CASSYFGTFTEAFF.

In regard to this clonotype: One junction end disagrees with the germline gene, perhaps due to a read error. The chain has TRBV6-1 and TRBJ1-4; tentative D call: TRBD1 (5 bases). This CDR3 has 15 residues. Germline CDR1 reads MNHNS; CDR2 reads SASEGT. The CDR3 sequence is CASSEMGGKSEKRFF. The CDR3 nucleotides read TGTGCCAGCAGTGAAATGGGGGGGAAGAGTGAAAAACGGTTTTTT.

This clonotype was seen a few times. V gene TRBV12-3 or TRBV12-4 combines with J gene TRBJ2-5; possible D gene TRBD2, 6 bases. V was pared by 6 bases and J by 5 bases, with 16 bases between. There are 14 residues in the CDR3. CDR3 sequence reads: CASRLLGGLETQYF. CDR3 nucleotides: TGTGCCAGCAGACTACTGGGGGGACTGGAGACCCAGTACTTC.

This clonotype was seen ten or more times. The CDR3 region is CASRVGKTQYF. The CDR3 DNA reads TGTGCCAGCAGAGTAGGGAAGACCCAGTACTTC. The chain links TRBV28 to TRBJ2-5, with D unresolved. The CDR3 extends over 11 amino acids. V lost 6 bases and J lost 6, with 8 bases in between. Germline V gene data show CDR1 as MDHEN and CDR2 as SYDVKM.

This chain joins TRBV5-1 and TRBJ2-2; a weak D match, TRBD1 (6 bases). This CDR3 comprises 15 residues. Germline values: CDR1 SGHRS, CDR2 YFSETQ. V was shortened by 4 bases and J by 1 base, with 11 bases between the two germline ends. CDR3 sequence reads: CASSVQGWNTGELFF. CDR3 DNA sequence: TGCGCCAGCAGCGTACAGGGCTGGAACACCGGGGAGCTGTTTTTT.

Ten or more counts support this clonotype. The chain recombines TRBV27 with TRBJ2-7, with a weak D call TRBD1 (5 bases). The germline CDR1 and CDR2 sequences are MNHEY and SMNVEV (reference sequence). V was clipped by 2 bases and J by 7 bases, with 21 bases between them. The CDR3 runs 16 residues. CDR3 DNA sequence: TGTGCCAGCAGTTTACAGGGCCAGCACCCTCCTAGGGAGCAGTACTTC. Protein product: CASSLQGQHPPREQYF.

This clonotype was observed many times. The chain employs TRBV10-3 and TRBJ2-3; TRBD2 agrees at 8 bases. Germline V lookup: CDR1 ENHRY, CDR2 SYGVKD. The V and J ends lost 2 bases and 5 bases, in that order; junction bases with no gene match: 9. The CDR3 runs 16 residues. In nucleotides, the CDR3 is TGTGCCATCAGTGAGCGCCCAGCGGGAGAAGGAGATACGCAGTATTTT. It is translated as CAISERPAGEGDTQYF.

J is TRBJ2-7 and V is TRBV7-2; 9 bases map to TRBD1. The J segment lost 4 bases and the V segment lost 3 bases, leaving 10 bases of the junction unmatched. The CDR3 totals 16 residues. Germline V gives CDR1 SGHTA, CDR2 FQGNSA. The CDR3 DNA reads TGTGCCAGCAGCTTGGATACCGGGACAGGGTTATACGAGCAGTACTTC. Protein sequence: CASSLDTGTGLYEQYF.

The genes are TRBV28 and TRBJ2-2, with TRBD1 as a possible D gene (5 bases). Germline CDR1 and CDR2: MDHEN and SYDVKM. Trimming removed 8 bases from V and 4 bases from J, with 11 bases in between. The CDR3 is 13 amino acids. CDR3 coding DNA: TGTGCCAGCCTCCTAACAGGCACCGGGGAGCTGTTTTTT. Its protein product is CASLLTGTGELFF.

This clonotype came up a few times. The V call is TRBV7-9, the J call TRBJ2-7, with D possibly TRBD1 on 5 matching bases. The CDR3 runs 13 residues. Germline-derived CDR1 and CDR2 are SEHNR and FQNEAQ (reference sequence). V was pared by 3 bases and J by 5 bases, with 11 bases between. Written as DNA, the CDR3 is TGTGCCAGCAGCTTTCTGGGGCTCCACGAGCAGTACTTC. This translates into CASSFLGLHEQYF. The variable domain in full, with the rest retrieved from reference TRBV7-9 and TRBJ2-7, is DTGVSQNPRHKITKRGQNVTFRCDPISEHNRLYWYRQTLGQGPEFLTYFQNEAQLEKSRLLSDRFSAERPKGSFSTLEIQRTEQGDSAMYLCASSFLGLHEQYFGPGTRLTVT.

Note on this clonotype: One junction end does not reproduce the germline sequence, and a read error may be involved. This rearrangement joins TRBV5-5 to TRBJ1-2; D not resolved. CDR1 and CDR2 (germline): SGHKS, YYEKEE (reference sequence). The CDR3 extends over 15 amino acids. The CDR3 DNA follows: TGTGCCTGCAGCTTGATGGCAGAAGCTAACTATGGCTACACCTTC. Translation gives CACSLMAEANYGYTF.

This clonotype turned up a few times. The J gene is TRBJ1-1, the V gene TRBV5-1, with unresolved D. CDR1 and CDR2 (germline): SGHRS, YFSETQ. There are 14 residues in the CDR3. V shed 0 bases and J shed 3 bases, with 9 bases lying between them. In DNA form, the CDR3 reads TGCGCCAGCAGCTTGGTGGTGGTCGACACTGAAGCTTTCTTT. Amino acids: CASSLVVVDTEAFF.

The chain is built from TRBV5-1 and TRBJ2-7; unclear D gene. CDR3 length equals 13 residues. Trimming took 3 bases from V and 5 from J, leaving 12 bases between them. Germline CDR1 and CDR2: SGHRS and YFSETQ. CDR3 amino acids: CASSWLGFDEQYF. Written as DNA, the CDR3 is TGCGCCAGCAGCTGGCTGGGCTTTGACGAGCAGTACTTC.

There are many counts of this clonotype. The chain couples TRBV7-2 to TRBJ2-1; TRBD2 matches 11 bases. Germline V gene lookup returns CDR1 SGHTA and CDR2 FQGNSA. The CDR3 is made up of 15 amino acids. The junction had 4 bases not matched to a gene; V was cut back by 4 bases and J by 5 bases. Written as DNA, the CDR3 is TGTGCCAGCAGCTGGGGACTAGCGGAGAACAATGAGCAGTTCTTC. Encoded protein: CASSWGLAENNEQFF.

This chain joins TRBV7-2 and TRBJ1-1; D is uncertain. The CDR3 covers 14 residues. Per germline, CDR1 SGHTA and CDR2 FQGNSA. Between the trimmed V and J ends, which lost 7 bases and 0 bases, there was a span of 12 bases. CDR3 nucleotides: TGTGCCAGCACCCCATCCGGGGTGAACACTGAAGCTTTCTTT. Its protein is CASTPSGVNTEAFF.

The table lists this clonotype with a count of one. The germline gene is not matched at one end of the junction; a read error may be the cause. This chain links TRBV20-1 with TRBJ2-1; D not resolved. From germline, CDR1 is DFQATT and CDR2 SNEGSKA (reference sequence). This CDR3 is built from 16 residues. CDR3 in DNA: TGCAGTGCTAGAGACCCCCTGACTGTAACCTACAATGAGCGGTTCTTC. This sequence encodes CSARDPLTVTYNERFF.

The chain combines TRBV7-2 with TRBJ2-7; 8 bases align to TRBD1. The CDR3 extends over 15 amino acids. CDR1 and CDR2 from the germline V gene are SGHTA and FQGNSA. J gave up 6 bases and V 5 bases, and 12 bases lay outside the gene matches. CDR3 bases: TGTGCCAGCAGCAATGCCGGGACAGGATTTGGCGAGCAGTACTTC. As protein: CASSNAGTGFGEQYF.

This clonotype was seen only a few times. This chain joins TRBV20-1 and TRBJ2-7; 12 bases line up with TRBD2. The junction had 1 base not matched to a gene; V was cut back by 1 base and J by 3 bases. This CDR3 is 14 amino acids long. Germline lookup yields CDR1 DFQATT and CDR2 SNEGSKA (reference sequence). CDR3 sequence (DNA): TGCAGTGCTAGAGCGGGACTAGCGGGCTACGAGCAGTACTTC. Translated: CSARAGLAGYEQYF.

The chain links TRBV20-1 to TRBJ2-7; D is uncertain. The V end lost 6 bases, the J end lost 3 bases, and 15 bases lay between the germline ends. CDR1 and CDR2 (germline): DFQATT, SNEGSKA (reference sequence). The CDR3 length is 13 residues. The CDR3 DNA is TGCAGTGCAACCGCGAGCCAGGTCTACGAGCAGTACTTC. Translated, it gives CSATASQVYEQYF.

This clonotype was observed many times. The chain has TRBV11-2 and TRBJ1-2, with D perhaps matching TRBD1 (5 bases). Germline V gives CDR1 SGHAT, CDR2 FQNNGV. V lost 0 bases and J lost 8, with 7 bases in between. The CDR3 totals 12 residues. The chain's CDR3 is CASSLEGDGYTF. CDR3 nucleotides: TGTGCCAGCAGCTTAGAAGGGGACGGCTACACCTTC.

V and J are TRBV20-1 and TRBJ1-2, with D hard to call. This CDR3 has 14 residues. Trimming pared 0 bases from V and 3 bases from J, leaving 11 bases between. The germline V gene has CDR1 DFQATT and CDR2 SNEGSKA (reference sequence). CDR3 sequence reads: CSARDHEVYYGYTF. The CDR3 DNA reads TGCAGTGCTAGAGATCACGAGGTTTACTATGGCTACACCTTC.

The chain is built from TRBV20-1 and TRBJ2-2, with 7 nucleotides matching TRBD1. This CDR3 region has 13 residues. Germline loops: CDR1 DFQATT, CDR2 SNEGSKA (reference sequence). The junction had 1 base not matched to a gene; V was cut back by 5 bases and J by 1 base. The CDR3 DNA reads as TGCAGTGCTCGGACAGGGAACACCGGGGAGCTGTTTTTT. Protein: CSARTGNTGELFF.

The chain has TRBV5-1 and TRBJ2-3; a weak D match, TRBD2 (6 bases). V was trimmed by 5 bases and J by 4 bases, leaving 14 bases between them. The CDR3 runs to 14 residues. Per the germline V gene, CDR1 is SGHRS and CDR2 is YFSETQ. The CDR3 nucleotides read TGCGCCAGCAGTCTGGCGGGACTCGCAGATACGCAGTATTTT. Residues: CASSLAGLADTQYF.

The gene calls are TRBV6-1 and TRBJ2-1, with 7 bases matching TRBD1. CDR3 length: 18 residues. CDR1 is MNHNS, CDR2 SASEGT, per germline. V lost 5 bases and J lost 5; bases outside the gene matches: 18. The CDR3 sequence: CASSTMSGQVIMNNEQFF. DNA of the CDR3: TGTGCCAGCAGTACCATGTCCGGACAGGTCATTATGAACAATGAGCAGTTCTTC.

This clonotype has only a few counts. This rearrangement joins TRBV5-1 to TRBJ2-2; TRBD1 agrees at 8 bases. J gave up 0 bases and V 4 bases, and 5 bases lay outside the gene matches. From germline, CDR1 is SGHRS and CDR2 YFSETQ. There are 16 residues in the CDR3. CDR3 DNA: TGCGCCAGCAGCCGAGGGACAGGCGCGAACACCGGGGAGCTGTTTTTT. This translates into CASSRGTGANTGELFF. Filled out from reference TRBV5-1 and TRBJ2-2, the complete variable domain reads KAGVTQTPRYLIKTRGQQVTLSCSPISGHRSVSWYQQTPGQGLQFLFEYFSETQRNKGNFPGRFSGRQFSNSRSEMNVSTLELGDSALYLCASSRGTGANTGELFFGEGSRLTVL.

The CDR3: CSASFVGTSVKNIQYF. The CDR3 DNA reads TGCAGTGCTAGTTTTGTGGGGACTAGTGTTAAGAACATTCAGTACTTC. This chain links TRBV20-1 with TRBJ2-4, with 8 bases matching TRBD2. The length of the CDR3 is 16 residues. J gave up 7 bases and V 3 bases, and 14 bases lay outside the gene matches. The germline V gene has CDR1 DFQATT and CDR2 SNEGSKA (reference sequence).